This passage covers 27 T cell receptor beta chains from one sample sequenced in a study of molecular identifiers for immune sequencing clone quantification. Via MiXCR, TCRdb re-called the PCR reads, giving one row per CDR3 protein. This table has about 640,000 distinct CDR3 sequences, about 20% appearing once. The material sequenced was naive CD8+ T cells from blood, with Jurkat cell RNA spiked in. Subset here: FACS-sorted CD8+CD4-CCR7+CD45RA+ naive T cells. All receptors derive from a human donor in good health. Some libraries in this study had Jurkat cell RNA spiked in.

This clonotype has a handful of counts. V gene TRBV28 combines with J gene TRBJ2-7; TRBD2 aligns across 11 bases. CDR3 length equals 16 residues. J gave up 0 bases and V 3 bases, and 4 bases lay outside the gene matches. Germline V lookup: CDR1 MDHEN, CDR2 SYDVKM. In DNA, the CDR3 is TGTGCCAGCAGTTTGCATCTAGCGGGAGGCTCCTACGAGCAGTACTTC. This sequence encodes CASSLHLAGGSYEQYF. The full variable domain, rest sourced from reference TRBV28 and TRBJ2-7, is DVKVTQSSRYLVKRTGEKVFLECVQDMDHENMFWYRQDPGLGLRLIYFSYDVKMKEKGDIPEGYSVSREKKERFSLILESASTNQTSMYLCASSLHLAGGSYEQYFGPGTRLTVT.

The CDR3 loop is CASRGGEDGELFF. CDR3 DNA: TGTGCCAGCAGAGGCGGGGAGGACGGGGAGCTGTTTTTT. This chain joins TRBV12-3 or TRBV12-4 and TRBJ2-2, with D possibly TRBD2 on 6 matching bases. Trimming cost V 6 bases and J 7 bases, with 12 bases left between them. CDR3 size: 13 residues.

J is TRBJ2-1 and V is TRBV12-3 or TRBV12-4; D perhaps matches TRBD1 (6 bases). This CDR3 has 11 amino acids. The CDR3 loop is CGTGIVNEQFF. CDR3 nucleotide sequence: TGTGGAACAGGGATTGTGAATGAGCAGTTCTTC.

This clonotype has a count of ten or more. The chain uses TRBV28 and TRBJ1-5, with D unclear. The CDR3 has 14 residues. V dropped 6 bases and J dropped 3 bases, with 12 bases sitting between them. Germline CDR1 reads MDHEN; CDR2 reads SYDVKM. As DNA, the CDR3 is TGTGCCAGCAGCCGGGCCCTTGCCAATCAGCCCCAGCATTTT. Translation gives CASSRALANQPQHF. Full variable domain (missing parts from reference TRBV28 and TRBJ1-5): DVKVTQSSRYLVKRTGEKVFLECVQDMDHENMFWYRQDPGLGLRLIYFSYDVKMKEKGDIPEGYSVSREKKERFSLILESASTNQTSMYLCASSRALANQPQHFGDGTRLSIL.

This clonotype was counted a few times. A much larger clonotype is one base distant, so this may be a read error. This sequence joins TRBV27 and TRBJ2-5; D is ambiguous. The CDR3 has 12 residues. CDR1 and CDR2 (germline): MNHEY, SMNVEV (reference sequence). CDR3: CASSSHQETQHF. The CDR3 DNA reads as TGTGCCAGCAGTTCCCACCAAGAGACCCAGCACTTC.

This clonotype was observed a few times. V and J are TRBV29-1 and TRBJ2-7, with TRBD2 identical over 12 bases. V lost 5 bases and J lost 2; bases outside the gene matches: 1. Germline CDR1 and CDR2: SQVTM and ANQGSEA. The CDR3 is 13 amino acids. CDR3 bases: TGCAGCGTTCCTAGCGGGAGGGCCTACGAGCAGTACTTC. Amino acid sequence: CSVPSGRAYEQYF.

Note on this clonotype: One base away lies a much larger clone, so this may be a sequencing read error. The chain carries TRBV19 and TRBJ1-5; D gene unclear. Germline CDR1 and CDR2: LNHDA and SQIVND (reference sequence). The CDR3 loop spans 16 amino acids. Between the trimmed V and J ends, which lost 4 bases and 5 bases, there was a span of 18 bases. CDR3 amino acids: CASSTLDVVGDQPQHF. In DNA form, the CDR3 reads TGTGCCAGTAGTACTCTCGATGTGGTCGGCGATCAGCCCCAGCATTTT.

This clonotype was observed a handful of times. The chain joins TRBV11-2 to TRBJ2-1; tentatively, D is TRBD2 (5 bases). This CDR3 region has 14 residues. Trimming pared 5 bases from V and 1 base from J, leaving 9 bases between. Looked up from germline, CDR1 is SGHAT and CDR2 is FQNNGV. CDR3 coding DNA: TGTGCCAGCAGCCGAGGGTTATCCTACAATGAGCAGTTCTTC. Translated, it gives CASSRGLSYNEQFF. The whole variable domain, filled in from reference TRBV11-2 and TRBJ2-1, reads EAGVAQSPRYKIIEKRQSVAFWCNPISGHATLYWYQQILGQGPKLLIQFQNNGVVDDSQLPKDRFSAERLKGVDSTLKIQPAKLEDSAVYLCASSRGLSYNEQFFGPGTRLTVL.

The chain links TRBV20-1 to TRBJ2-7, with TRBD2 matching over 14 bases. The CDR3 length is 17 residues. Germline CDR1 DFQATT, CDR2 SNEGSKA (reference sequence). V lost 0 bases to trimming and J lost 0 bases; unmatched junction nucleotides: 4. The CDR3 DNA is TGCAGTGCTAGAGATGGACTAGCGGGGGGCCTCTCCTACGAGCAGTACTTC. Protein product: CSARDGLAGGLSYEQYF.

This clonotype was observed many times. The CDR3 here is CASSHRSPYEQYF. CDR3 DNA: TGTGCCAGCAGTCACCGGTCCCCCTACGAGCAGTACTTC. The chain has TRBV6-1 and TRBJ2-7, with D unresolved. Germline CDR1 is MNHNS and CDR2 is SASEGT. This CDR3 region has 13 residues. V shed 5 bases and J shed 2 bases, with 10 bases lying between them.

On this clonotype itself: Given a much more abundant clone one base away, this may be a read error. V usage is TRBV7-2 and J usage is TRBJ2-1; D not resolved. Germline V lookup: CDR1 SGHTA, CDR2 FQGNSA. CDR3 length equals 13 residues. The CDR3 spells CASSALNYDEQFF. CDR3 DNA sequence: TGTGCCAGCAGCGCGCTTAACTACGATGAGCAGTTCTTC.

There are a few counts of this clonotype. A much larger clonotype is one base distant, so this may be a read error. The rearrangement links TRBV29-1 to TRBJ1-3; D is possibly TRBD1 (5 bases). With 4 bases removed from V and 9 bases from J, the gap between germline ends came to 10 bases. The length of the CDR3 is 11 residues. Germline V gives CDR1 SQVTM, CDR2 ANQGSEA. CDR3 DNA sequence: TGCAGCGTTGGACAGCGAAGCACCATATATTTT. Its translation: CSVGQRSTIYF. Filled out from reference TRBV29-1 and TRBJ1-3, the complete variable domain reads SAVISQKPSRDICQRGTSLTIQCQVDSQVTMMFWYRQQPGQSLTLIATANQGSEATYESGFVIDKFPISRPNLTFSTLTVSNMSPEDSSIYLCSVGQRSTIYFGEGSWLTVV.

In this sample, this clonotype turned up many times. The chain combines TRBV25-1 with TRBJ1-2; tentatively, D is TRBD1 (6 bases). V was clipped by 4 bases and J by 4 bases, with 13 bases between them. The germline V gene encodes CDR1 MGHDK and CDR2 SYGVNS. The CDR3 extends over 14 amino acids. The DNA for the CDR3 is TGTGCCAGCAGTGTCCCGGACAGTGCCTATGGCTACACCTTC. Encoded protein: CASSVPDSAYGYTF.

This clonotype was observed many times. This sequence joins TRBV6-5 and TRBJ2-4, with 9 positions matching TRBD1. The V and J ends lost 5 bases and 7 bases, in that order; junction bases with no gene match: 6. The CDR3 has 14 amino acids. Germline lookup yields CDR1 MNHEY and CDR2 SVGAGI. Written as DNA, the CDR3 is TGTGCCAGCAGTAAAGGGACAGGGTGGAACATTCAGTACTTC. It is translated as CASSKGTGWNIQYF.

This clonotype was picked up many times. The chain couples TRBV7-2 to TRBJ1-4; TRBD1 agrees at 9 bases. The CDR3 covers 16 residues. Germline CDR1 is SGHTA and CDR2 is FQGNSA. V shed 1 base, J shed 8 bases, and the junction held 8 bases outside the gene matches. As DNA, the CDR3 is TGTGCCAGCAGCTTAGAAACCGGGACAGGGAGCGAAAAACTGTTTTTT. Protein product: CASSLETGTGSEKLFF.

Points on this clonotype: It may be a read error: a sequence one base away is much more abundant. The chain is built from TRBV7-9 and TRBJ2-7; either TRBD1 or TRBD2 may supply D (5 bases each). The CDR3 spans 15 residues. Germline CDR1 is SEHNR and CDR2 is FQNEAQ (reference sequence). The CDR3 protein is CASSAYGTDPYERYF. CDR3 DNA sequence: TGTGCCAGCAGCGCCTACGGGACCGACCCTTACGAGCGGTACTTC.

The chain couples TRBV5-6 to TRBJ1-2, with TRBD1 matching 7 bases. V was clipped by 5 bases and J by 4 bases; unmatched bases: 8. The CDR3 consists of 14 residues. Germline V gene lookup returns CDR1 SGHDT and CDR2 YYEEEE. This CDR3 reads CASSRRDRFYGYTF. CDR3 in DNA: TGTGCCAGCAGTCGCCGGGACAGATTCTATGGCTACACCTTC.

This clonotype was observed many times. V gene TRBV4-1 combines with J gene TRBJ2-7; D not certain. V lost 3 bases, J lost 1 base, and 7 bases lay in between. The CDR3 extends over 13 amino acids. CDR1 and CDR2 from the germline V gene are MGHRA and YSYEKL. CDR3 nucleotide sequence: TGCGCCAGCAGCCAGGGCCGATCCTACGAGCAGTACTTC. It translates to CASSQGRSYEQYF.

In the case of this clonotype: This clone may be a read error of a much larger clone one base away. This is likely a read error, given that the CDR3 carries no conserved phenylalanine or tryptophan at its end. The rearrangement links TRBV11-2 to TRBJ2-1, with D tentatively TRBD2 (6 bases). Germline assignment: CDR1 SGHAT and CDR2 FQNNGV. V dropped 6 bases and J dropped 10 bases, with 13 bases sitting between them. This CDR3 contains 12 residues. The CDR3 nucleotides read TGTGCCAGCAGTTCCTTAGGAGGGGAGCAGTTCTCC. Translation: CASSSLGGEQFS.

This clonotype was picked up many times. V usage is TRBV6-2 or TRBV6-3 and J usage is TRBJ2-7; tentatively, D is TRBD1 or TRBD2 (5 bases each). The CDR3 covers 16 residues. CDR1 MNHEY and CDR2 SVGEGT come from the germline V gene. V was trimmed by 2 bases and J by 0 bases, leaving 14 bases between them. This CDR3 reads CASSYPGTFASYEQYF. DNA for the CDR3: TGTGCCAGCAGTTACCCCGGGACCTTCGCCTCCTACGAGCAGTACTTC.

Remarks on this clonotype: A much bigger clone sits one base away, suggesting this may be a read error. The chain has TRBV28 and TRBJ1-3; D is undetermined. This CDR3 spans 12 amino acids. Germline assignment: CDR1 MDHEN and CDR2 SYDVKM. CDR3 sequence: CASSFPGNTTYF. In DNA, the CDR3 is TGTGCCAGCAGTTTCCCCGGAAACACCACATATTTT.

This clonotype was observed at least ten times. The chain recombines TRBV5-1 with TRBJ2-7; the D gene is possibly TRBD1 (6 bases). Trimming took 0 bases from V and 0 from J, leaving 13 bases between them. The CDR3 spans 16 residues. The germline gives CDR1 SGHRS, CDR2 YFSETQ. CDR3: CASSLEPGTSSYEQYF. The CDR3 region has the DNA TGCGCCAGCAGCTTGGAGCCCGGGACAAGCTCCTACGAGCAGTACTTC.

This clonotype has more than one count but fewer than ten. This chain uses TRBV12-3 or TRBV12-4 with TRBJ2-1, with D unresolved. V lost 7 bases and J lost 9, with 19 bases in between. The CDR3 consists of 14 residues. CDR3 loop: CASTPWLTPSEQFF. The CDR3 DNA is TGTGCCAGCACCCCGTGGCTGACCCCCAGTGAGCAGTTCTTC.

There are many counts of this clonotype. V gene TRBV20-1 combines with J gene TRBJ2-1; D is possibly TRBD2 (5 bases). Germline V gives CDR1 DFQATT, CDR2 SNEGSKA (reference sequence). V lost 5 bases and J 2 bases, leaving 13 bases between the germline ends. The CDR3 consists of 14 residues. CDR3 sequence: CSAEPEVPYNEQFF. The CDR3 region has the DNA TGCAGTGCTGAGCCGGAGGTCCCCTACAATGAGCAGTTCTTC.

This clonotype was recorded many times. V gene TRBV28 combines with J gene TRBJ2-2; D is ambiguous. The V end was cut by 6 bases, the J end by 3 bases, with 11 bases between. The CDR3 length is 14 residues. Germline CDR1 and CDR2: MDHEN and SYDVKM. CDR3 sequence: CASRVGMDTGELFF. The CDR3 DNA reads TGTGCCAGCAGGGTCGGAATGGACACCGGGGAGCTGTTTTTT.

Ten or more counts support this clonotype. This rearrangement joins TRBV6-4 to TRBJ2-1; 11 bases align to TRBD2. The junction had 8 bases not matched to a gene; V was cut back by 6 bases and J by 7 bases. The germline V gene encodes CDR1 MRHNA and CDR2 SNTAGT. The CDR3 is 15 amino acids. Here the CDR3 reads CASRVAGGLKNEQFF. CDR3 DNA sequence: TGTGCCAGCAGAGTAGCGGGGGGGCTAAAGAATGAGCAGTTCTTC.

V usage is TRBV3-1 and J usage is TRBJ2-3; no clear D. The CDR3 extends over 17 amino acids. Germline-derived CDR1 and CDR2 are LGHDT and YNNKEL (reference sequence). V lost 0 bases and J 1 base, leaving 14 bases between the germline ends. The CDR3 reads CASSQDRQTPGTDTQYF. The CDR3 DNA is TGTGCCAGCAGCCAAGATCGTCAGACTCCTGGCACAGATACGCAGTATTTT.